This TCR beta chain was captured in a study of blood T cell repertoires in COVID-19. Across the study: Donors in the United States, Italy and Spain gave samples during acute or convalescent COVID-19. PBMCs, B-cell-depleted T cells, or T cells provided the cDNA or gDNA that made up the material.

In terms of age and location, participants ranged from about 18 to 95 years and lived in about two dozen US areas. Per the original methods: Nucleated cell counts were estimated from reference gene primer amplification. TCRdb's copy holds only in-frame clones and misses some; the assay was immunoSEQ multiplex PCR. Clone size and V and J calls were adopted from that table, with D and trimming inferred from the DNA. The sample records about 280,000 clones, roughly 85% being singletons. This receptor was identified in a woman aged 40-49 years who had recovered from COVID-19. Sequencing was carried out using PBMCs or T cells enriched from blood (not recorded which).

The CDR3 sequence is CASSARVFTGELFF. Here the CDR3 DNA reads TGTGCCAGCAGCGCCCGGGTCTTCACCGGGGAGCTGTTTTTT. The chain carries TRBV7-9 and TRBJ2-2; D unclear. V lost 5 bases, J lost 4 bases, and 11 bases lay in between. The germline CDR1 and CDR2 sequences are SEHNR and FQNEAQ (reference sequence). This CDR3 has 14 residues.